This T cell receptor beta chain was identified during a study of blood T cell repertoires in COVID-19. Using immunoSEQ multiplex PCR, the repertoire was profiled, and TCRdb retains in-frame clones only, with some absent. Of 150,000 to 200,000 clones listed, 90% were seen once; the top ten hold roughly 0.56%. The clonotype originates from a man aged 45-60 years with acute or convalescent COVID-19. The source material was peripheral blood.

CDR3 coding DNA: TGCGCCAGCAGCTTGTCGACAGGAGAAAATGAAAAACTGTTTTTT. It translates to CASSLSTGENEKLFF. This chain joins TRBV5-1 and TRBJ1-4, with D perhaps matching TRBD1 (6 bases). CDR1 SGHRS and CDR2 YFSETQ come from the germline V gene. CDR3 length equals 15 residues. The ends were cut back, 1 base at V and 5 bases at J, with 12 bases in the middle.